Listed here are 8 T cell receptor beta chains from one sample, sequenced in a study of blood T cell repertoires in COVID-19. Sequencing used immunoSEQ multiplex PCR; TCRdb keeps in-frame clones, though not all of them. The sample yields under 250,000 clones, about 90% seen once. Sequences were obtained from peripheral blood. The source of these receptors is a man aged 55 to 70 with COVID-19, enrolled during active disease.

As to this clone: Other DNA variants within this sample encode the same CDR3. The chain's CDR3 is CASSYGQGAVNGYTF. For the CDR3, the DNA is TGTGCCAGCAGTTACGGGCAGGGGGCCGTGAATGGCTACACCTTC. This sequence joins TRBV6-6 and TRBJ1-2, with 8 bases fitting TRBD1. The trim removed 2 bases at V and 6 bases at J, leaving 8 bases unmatched. The CDR3 extends over 15 amino acids. CDR1 is MNHNY and CDR2 is SVGAGI in the germline V gene (reference sequence).

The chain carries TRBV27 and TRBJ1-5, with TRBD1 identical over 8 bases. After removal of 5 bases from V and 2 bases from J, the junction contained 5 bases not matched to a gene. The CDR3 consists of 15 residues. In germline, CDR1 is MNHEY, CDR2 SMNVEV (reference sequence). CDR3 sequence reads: CASSLATGGNQPQHF. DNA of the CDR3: TGTGCCAGCAGTCTAGCGACAGGGGGCAATCAGCCCCAGCATTTT.

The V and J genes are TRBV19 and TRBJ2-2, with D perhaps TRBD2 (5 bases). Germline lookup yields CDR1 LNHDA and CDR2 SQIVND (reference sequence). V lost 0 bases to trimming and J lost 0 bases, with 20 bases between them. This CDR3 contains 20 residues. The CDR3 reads CASSIDGPSRGNANTGELFF. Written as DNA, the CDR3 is TGTGCCAGTAGTATAGATGGCCCTTCTCGAGGGAACGCGAACACCGGGGAGCTGTTTTTT.

The chain's CDR3 is CASSRMGSRAFF. The CDR3, as DNA: TGTGCCAGCTCACGGATGGGGAGTAGGGCTTTCTTT. J is TRBJ1-1 and V is TRBV18; no clear D. Per germline, CDR1 KGHSH and CDR2 LQKENI. Trimming stripped 4 bases from V and 11 bases from J, with 14 bases between. This CDR3 comprises 12 residues. Drawing the rest from reference TRBV18 and TRBJ1-1, the complete variable domain is NAGVMQNPRHLVRRRGQEARLRCSPMKGHSHVYWYRQLPEEGLKFMVYLQKENIIDESGMPKERFSAEFPKEGPSILRIQQVVRGDSAAYFCASSRMGSRAFFGQGTRLTVV.

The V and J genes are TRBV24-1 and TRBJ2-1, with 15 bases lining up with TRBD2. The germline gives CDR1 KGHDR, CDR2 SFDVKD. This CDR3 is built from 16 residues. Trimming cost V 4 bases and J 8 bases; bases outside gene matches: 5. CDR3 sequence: CATSDQGLAGGDEQFF. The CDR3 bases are TGTGCCACCAGTGACCAGGGACTAGCGGGAGGCGATGAGCAGTTCTTC.

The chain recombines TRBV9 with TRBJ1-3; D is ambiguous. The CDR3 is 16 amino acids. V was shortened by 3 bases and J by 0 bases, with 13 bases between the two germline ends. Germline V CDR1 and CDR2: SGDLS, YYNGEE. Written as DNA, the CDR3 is TGTGCCAGCAGCGCTGTAATACAGAGCTCTGGAAACACCATATATTTT. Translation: CASSAVIQSSGNTIYF.

CDR3 nucleotides: TGTGCCAGCAGTTTTGACGAGGGGGCAGGTCAGCCCCAGCATTTT. Amino acid sequence: CASSFDEGAGQPQHF. The chain carries TRBV9 and TRBJ1-5; 7 nucleotides align to TRBD1. The J segment lost 6 bases and the V segment lost 5 bases, leaving 11 bases of the junction unmatched. Germline V CDR1 and CDR2: SGDLS, YYNGEE. The CDR3 runs to 15 residues.

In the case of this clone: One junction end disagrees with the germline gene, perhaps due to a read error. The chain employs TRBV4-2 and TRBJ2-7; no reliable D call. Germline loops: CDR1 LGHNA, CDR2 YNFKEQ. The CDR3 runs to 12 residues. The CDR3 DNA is TGTGCCAGCAGCCAAGAGCCGACTGCCCTCTTCTTC. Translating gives CASSQEPTALFF.